Listed below are T cell receptor beta chains from one sample, sequenced in a study of response to subunit inactivated influenza vaccine. TCRdb called the RT-PCR reads again in MiXCR, with one record for every CDR3 protein. The data contain a few hundred thousand distinct CDR3 sequences, 14% of them singletons. Specimen: PBMCs from blood, collected 12 days after vaccination. These receptors were obtained from a man aged 45-65 years who received an inactivated influenza vaccine. The CDR3 runs from the conserved cysteine through the conserved F or W. The D gene is left open where the match is weak. Clone size is stated in some rows and not others, as once, few, many or a class when expanded.

CDR3	DNA	V	J	size	D
CASGSGGASYNEQFF	TGTGCCAGCGGGAGCGGGGGAGCCTCCTACAATGAGCAGTTCTTC	TRBV12-3/TRBV12-4	TRBJ2-1	few	TRBD2
CASSQDVFPNYGYTF	TGCGCCAGCAGCCAAGATGTATTTCCCAACTATGGCTACACCTTC	TRBV4-3	TRBJ1-2	few	.
CASSPKTSIYEQYF	TGTGCCAGCAGCCCCAAGACTAGTATTTACGAGCAGTACTTC	TRBV14	TRBJ2-7	.	.
CASSLRTSGAGELFF	TGCGCCAGCAGCCTACGGACTAGCGGGGCCGGGGAGCTGTTTTTT	TRBV4-1	TRBJ2-2	many	TRBD2
CASSLRPSSYEQYF	TGTGCCAGCAGCTTGCGTCCGAGCTCCTACGAGCAGTACTTC	TRBV5-6	TRBJ2-7	few	.
CASSKNAPGTNTGELFF	TGCGCCAGCAGCAAAAACGCTCCCGGGACGAACACCGGGGAGCTGTTTTTT	TRBV5-1	TRBJ2-2	.	.
CASSLGGGKFDTQYF	TGTGCCAGCAGTTTAGGCGGGGGGAAGTTCGATACGCAGTATTTT	TRBV12-3/TRBV12-4	TRBJ2-3	many	TRBD2
CASSSNGTPNEKLFF	TGTGCCAGCAGCTCAAATGGGACCCCTAATGAAAAACTGTTTTTT	TRBV7-2	TRBJ1-4	.	.
CATSEGRGTGNQPQHF	TGTGCCACCTCCGAAGGGCGGGGGACGGGCAATCAGCCCCAGCATTTT	TRBV6-1	TRBJ1-5	few	.
CSVITGTGNQPQHF	TGCAGCGTAATAACAGGGACAGGCAATCAGCCCCAGCATTTT	TRBV29-1	TRBJ1-5	many	TRBD1
CATGLQVDAEAFF	TGTGCCACCGGACTGCAAGTGGATGCTGAAGCTTTCTTT	TRBV6-1	TRBJ1-1	few	.
CASSLSRQGAYGYTF	TGTGCCAGCAGCTTATCTAGGCAGGGGGCTTATGGCTACACCTTC	TRBV7-2	TRBJ1-2	few	TRBD1
CASSPGTGGQETQYF	TGCGCCAGCAGCCCTGGGACAGGGGGACAAGAGACCCAGTACTTC	TRBV5-1	TRBJ2-5	.	TRBD1
CSAFHPDLGLAGWKAQYF	TGCAGTGCCTTCCACCCCGACCTCGGACTAGCGGGGTGGAAGGCCCAGTACTTC	TRBV20-1	TRBJ2-5	.	TRBD2
CASREQGHEQFF	TGTGCCAGCAGAGAACAGGGCCATGAGCAGTTCTTC	TRBV6-1	TRBJ2-1	many	.
CASSPLWTATEAFF	TGTGCCAGCAGCCCACTCTGGACAGCCACTGAAGCTTTCTTT	TRBV3-1	TRBJ1-1	few	.
CASSFTDRTPPNYGYTF	TGTGCCAGCAGCTTTACGGACAGGACACCACCGAACTATGGCTACACCTTC	TRBV7-9	TRBJ1-2	many	TRBD1
CASSIQGSGANVLTF	TGCGCCAGCAGCATCCAGGGCTCTGGGGCCAACGTCCTGACTTTC	TRBV5-1	TRBJ2-6	many	.
CASSTGLNEQFF	TGTGCCAGCAGCACAGGTCTCAATGAGCAGTTCTTC	TRBV7-9	TRBJ2-1	few	.
CASSGTAAYEQYF	TGTGCCAGCAGCGGGACAGCCGCCTACGAGCAGTACTTC	TRBV25-1	TRBJ2-7	.	TRBD1
CASSWTGGEQYF	TGTGCCAGCAGTTGGACAGGGGGAGAGCAGTACTTC	TRBV12-3/TRBV12-4	TRBJ2-7	many	TRBD1
CASSLAGTDNQPQHF	TGTGCCAGCAGCTTAGCCGGGACAGACAATCAGCCCCAGCATTTT	TRBV7-9	TRBJ1-5	few	TRBD1
CASGLALGTEAFF	TGTGCCAGCGGATTGGCTTTGGGCACTGAAGCTTTCTTT	TRBV27	TRBJ1-1	.	.
CSAHQWASGKADTQYF	TGCAGTGCCCACCAGTGGGCTAGCGGGAAAGCAGATACGCAGTATTTT	TRBV20-1	TRBJ2-3	.	TRBD2
CASRSDRGVVQPQHF	TGTGCCAGCAGATCGGACAGGGGAGTGGTTCAGCCCCAGCATTTT	TRBV12-3/TRBV12-4	TRBJ1-5	many	TRBD1
CASSLGGQGGRHEQYF	TGCGCCAGCAGCTTGGGGGGACAGGGGGGAAGGCACGAGCAGTACTTC	TRBV5-1	TRBJ2-7	few	TRBD1
CASRRAGGRNEQFF	TGTGCCAGCAGGAGAGCGGGGGGCAGGAATGAGCAGTTCTTC	TRBV6-1	TRBJ2-1	.	TRBD2
CASSLTTASGANVLTF	TGCGCCAGCAGCCTAACGACAGCCTCTGGGGCCAACGTCCTGACTTTC	TRBV5-1	TRBJ2-6	.	.
CASSSTGHYEQYF	TGCGCCAGCAGCTCGACAGGGCACTACGAGCAGTACTTC	TRBV5-1	TRBJ2-7	few	TRBD1
CASSHFTVTTYNEQFF	TGTGCCAGCAGTCACTTTACAGTTACCACCTACAATGAGCAGTTCTTC	TRBV2	TRBJ2-1	.	.
CASETLYNEQFF	TGTGCCAGCGAGACTCTCTACAATGAGCAGTTCTTC	TRBV7-9	TRBJ2-1	.	.
CASSISHNEQFF	TGTGCCAGTAGTATCTCTCACAATGAGCAGTTCTTC	TRBV19	TRBJ2-1	.	.